This T cell receptor (beta chain) was captured by sequencing in a study of T cell responses to AZD1222 COVID-19 vaccine. Findings of the study overall: The donor cohort was predominantly white British with a female majority, and clonal diversity may have been underestimated.

Germline CDR1 and CDR2: MNHEY and SVGAGI. V gave up 6 bases and J gave up 4 bases, with 7 bases separating them. The CDR3 loop spans 11 amino acids. Note on this clone: What it binds is not known. This specimen includes other DNA sequences encoding the same CDR3.

Measured with immunoSEQ multiplex PCR; TCRdb has only the in-frame clones, and not every one. Of 90,000 or so clones listed, around nine tenths are singletons. The chain combines TRBV6-5 with TRBJ2-7; D remains ambiguous. The sequences come from peripheral blood, collected on day 0 of AZD1222 vaccination. The clonotype comes from an adult in good health. The CDR3: CASSSTYEQYF. CDR3 in DNA: TGTGCCAGCAGCTCCACTTACGAGCAGTACTTC.